These T cell receptor beta chains were read from a single sample in a study of T cells in Graves' hyperthyroidism and ophthalmopathy. In TCRdb, the multiplex PCR reads were re-called with MiXCR into one record per CDR3 protein. Among a few hundred thousand distinct CDR3 sequences listed, about 15% were seen once. Sequencing was carried out using blood. Every receptor here comes from a woman in her forties or fifties with Graves' hyperthyroidism. Both conserved end residues are part of each CDR3. The D gene is left open where the match is weak. Clone size is not always given. Where it is, it says once, few, many or a class for expanded clones.

16,TRBV18,TRBJ1-6,NA,TRBD1,CASSRDPGQGFSPLHF,TGTGCCAGCTCACGAGATCCGGGACAGGGCTTTTCACCCCTCCACTTT
15,TRBV10-1,TRBJ2-3,many,TRBD2,CASSLSGSGTDTQYF,TGCGCCAGCAGTCTTAGCGGGAGCGGCACAGATACGCAGTATTTT
13,TRBV18,TRBJ1-1,many,NA,CASSPLAETEAFF,TGTGCCAGCTCACCACTTGCCGAAACTGAAGCTTTCTTT
14,TRBV3-1,TRBJ1-1,many,NA,CASRLQGRETEAFF,TGTGCCAGCAGACTGCAGGGAAGAGAAACTGAAGCTTTCTTT
15,TRBV2,TRBJ1-5,NA,NA,CASSVFQGSNQPQHF,TGTGCCAGCAGTGTGTTTCAAGGGAGCAATCAGCCCCAGCATTTT
15,TRBV4-2,TRBJ2-1,few,TRBD1,CASSQPDRGGNEQFF,TGTGCCAGCAGCCAACCGGACAGGGGGGGGAATGAGCAGTTCTTC
16,TRBV28,TRBJ2-7,NA,TRBD2,CASSLPSSGLDYEQYF,TGTGCCAGCAGTTTACCGTCTAGCGGGCTTGACTACGAGCAGTACTTC
15,TRBV30,TRBJ2-1,many,NA,CAWTGRRRSYNEQFF,TGTGCCTGGACTGGTCGTCGCAGGAGCTACAATGAGCAGTTCTTC
17,TRBV28,TRBJ2-7,NA,TRBD2,CASSFGTSGHNSYEQYF,TGTGCCAGCAGTTTCGGGACTAGCGGGCATAATTCCTACGAGCAGTACTTC
17,TRBV12-3/TRBV12-4,TRBJ2-3,many,NA,CASSLYSWAGHTDTQYF,TGTGCCAGCAGTTTATATTCCTGGGCAGGGCACACAGATACGCAGTATTTT
11,TRBV30,TRBJ2-1,many,NA,CAWSAGNEQFF,TGTGCCTGGAGTGCGGGCAATGAGCAGTTCTTC
13,TRBV20-1,TRBJ1-2,NA,TRBD1,CSAREGQGYGYTF,TGCAGTGCTAGAGAAGGACAGGGCTATGGCTACACCTTC
17,TRBV27,TRBJ2-1,many,NA,CASSPGGAVSGRDEQFF,TGTGCCAGCAGCCCAGGGGGCGCAGTAAGCGGGAGAGATGAGCAGTTCTTC
16,TRBV6-1,TRBJ2-4,few,TRBD1,CASSVPGQLAKNIQYF,TGTGCCAGCAGTGTTCCGGGACAGTTAGCCAAAAACATTCAGTACTTC
11,TRBV6-1,TRBJ2-3,few,NA,CASRRADTQYF,TGTGCCAGCAGGAGGGCAGATACGCAGTATTTT
15,TRBV5-1,TRBJ2-1,many,NA,CASSWGEVSYNEQFF,TGCGCCAGCAGCTGGGGAGAGGTGTCCTACAATGAGCAGTTCTTC
14,TRBV10-1,TRBJ2-3,many,NA,CASSDSGAGDTQYF,TGCGCCAGCAGTGACAGTGGGGCTGGAGATACGCAGTATTTT
14,TRBV27,TRBJ1-3,many,NA,CASSSGGSGNTIYF,TGTGCCAGCAGTTCCGGGGGCTCTGGAAACACCATATATTTT
15,TRBV27,TRBJ1-5,few,NA,CASSLGDGINQPQHF,TGTGCCAGCAGTTTAGGGGACGGAATAAATCAGCCCCAGCATTTT
15,TRBV3-1,TRBJ1-5,many,NA,CASSQGQNSNQPQHF,TGTGCCAGCAGCCAAGGACAAAATAGCAATCAGCCCCAGCATTTT
15,TRBV7-9,TRBJ1-2,few,NA,CASSPGGSGSRGYTF,TGTGCCAGCAGCCCCGGGGGCTCGGGTTCCCGGGGCTACACCTTC
14,TRBV10-1,TRBJ2-3,many,NA,CAPGGKITTDTQYF,TGCGCCCCCGGGGGAAAGATAACCACAGATACGCAGTATTTT
17,TRBV5-4,TRBJ2-5,NA,NA,CASSLIGPGGAQETQYF,TGTGCCAGCAGCTTGATTGGTCCGGGCGGGGCACAAGAGACCCAGTACTTC
13,TRBV9,TRBJ2-2,NA,NA,CASSGNFAGELFF,TGTGCCAGCAGCGGAAATTTTGCCGGGGAGCTGTTTTTT
15,TRBV4-2,TRBJ2-3,many,TRBD2,CASRATSGSADTQYF,TGTGCCAGCAGAGCGACTAGCGGGAGCGCAGATACGCAGTATTTT
13,TRBV3-1,TRBJ2-3,NA,TRBD2,CASSRGGTDTQYF,TGTGCCAGCAGTCGGGGGGGCACAGATACGCAGTATTTT